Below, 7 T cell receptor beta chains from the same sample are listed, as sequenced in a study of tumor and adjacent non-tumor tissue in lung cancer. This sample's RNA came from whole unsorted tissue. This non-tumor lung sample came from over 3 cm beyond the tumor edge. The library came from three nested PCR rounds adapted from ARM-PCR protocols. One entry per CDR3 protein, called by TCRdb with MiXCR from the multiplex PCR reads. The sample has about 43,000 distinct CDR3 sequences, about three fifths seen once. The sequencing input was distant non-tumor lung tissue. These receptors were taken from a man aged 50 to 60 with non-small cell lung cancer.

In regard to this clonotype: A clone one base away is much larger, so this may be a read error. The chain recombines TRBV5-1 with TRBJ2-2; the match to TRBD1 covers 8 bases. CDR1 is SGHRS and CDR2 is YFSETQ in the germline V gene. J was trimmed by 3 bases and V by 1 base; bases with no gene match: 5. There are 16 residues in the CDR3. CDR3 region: CASSLTQGADTGELFF. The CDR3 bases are TGCGCCAGCAGCTTGACTCAGGGGGCTGACACCGGGGAGCTGTTTTTT.

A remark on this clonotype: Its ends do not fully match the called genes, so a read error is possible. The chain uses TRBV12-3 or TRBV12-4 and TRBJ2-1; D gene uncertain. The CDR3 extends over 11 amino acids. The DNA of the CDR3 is TGTGTCAGCAGTCCGAGGAATGAGCAGTTCTTC. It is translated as CVSSPRNEQFF.

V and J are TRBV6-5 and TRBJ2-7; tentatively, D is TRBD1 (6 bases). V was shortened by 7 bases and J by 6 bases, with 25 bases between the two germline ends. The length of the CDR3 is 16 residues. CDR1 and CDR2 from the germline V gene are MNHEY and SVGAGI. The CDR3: CASNRQKQQGKGEQYF. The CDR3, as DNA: TGTGCCAGCAACAGACAAAAACAACAGGGAAAGGGCGAGCAGTACTTC.

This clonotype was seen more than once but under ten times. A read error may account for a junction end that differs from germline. DNA for the CDR3: TGTGCCAGTAGTTGCACCTCTGGGGCCAACGTCCTGACTTTC. Its translation is CASSCTSGANVLTF. The J gene is TRBJ2-6, the V gene TRBV6-2 or TRBV6-3; D gene uncertain. The V gene's germline CDR1 is MNHEY and CDR2 SVGEGT. The CDR3 is 14 residues long.

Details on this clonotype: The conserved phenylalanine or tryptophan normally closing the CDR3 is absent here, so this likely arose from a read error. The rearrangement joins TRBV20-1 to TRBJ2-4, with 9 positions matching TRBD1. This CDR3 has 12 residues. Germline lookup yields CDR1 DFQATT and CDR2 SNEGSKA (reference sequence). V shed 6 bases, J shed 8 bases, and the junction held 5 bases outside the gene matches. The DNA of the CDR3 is TGCAGTGCAAGGACAGGGGATTACATTCAGTACTTA. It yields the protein CSARTGDYIQYL.

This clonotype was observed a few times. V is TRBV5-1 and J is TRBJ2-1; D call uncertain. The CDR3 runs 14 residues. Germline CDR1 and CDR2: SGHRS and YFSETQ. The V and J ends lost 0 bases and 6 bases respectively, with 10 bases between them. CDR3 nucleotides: TGCGCCAGCAGCTTGGTAGTAACGTCCAATGAGCAGTTCTTC. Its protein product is CASSLVVTSNEQFF. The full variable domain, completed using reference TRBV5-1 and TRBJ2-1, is KAGVTQTPRYLIKTRGQQVTLSCSPISGHRSVSWYQQTPGQGLQFLFEYFSETQRNKGNFPGRFSGRQFSNSRSEMNVSTLELGDSALYLCASSLVVTSNEQFFGPGTRLTVL.

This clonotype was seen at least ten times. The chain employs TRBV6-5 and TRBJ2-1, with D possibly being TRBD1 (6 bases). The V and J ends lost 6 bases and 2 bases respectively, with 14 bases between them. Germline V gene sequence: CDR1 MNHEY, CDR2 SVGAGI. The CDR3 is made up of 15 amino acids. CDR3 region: CASSERQVPYNEQFF. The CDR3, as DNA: TGTGCCAGCAGCGAACGACAGGTTCCCTACAATGAGCAGTTCTTC.